This passage covers 18 T cell receptor beta chains from one sample sequenced in a study of T cells expressing NK-cell markers. TCRdb reanalyzed the 5' RACE reads, giving one entry per CDR3 protein sequence and no DNA. The sample includes about 440,000 distinct CDR3 sequences. Specimen: blood T cells: a sorted CD56 or NKG2C T cell subset, CD4+ or CD8+ T cells, or bulk PBMC T cells (not recorded which). These TCRs come from a woman between 18 and 70 years old in good health.

The chain carries TRBV7-9 and TRBJ2-5; TCRdb selects TRBD1, and the lack of DNA leaves this call unchecked. There are 15 residues in the CDR3. From germline, CDR1 is SEHNR and CDR2 FQNEAQ (reference sequence). CDR3 region: CASSSPRQRQETQYF.

The rearrangement links TRBV20-1 to TRBJ1-2; TCRdb's assignment of TRBD1 cannot be checked, as there is no DNA. Germline V lookup: CDR1 DFQATT, CDR2 SNEGSKA (reference sequence). The CDR3 loop spans 14 amino acids. CDR3 sequence: CSARERWGNYGYTF.

The chain combines TRBV27 with TRBJ1-4; TCRdb's assignment of TRBD1 cannot be checked, as there is no DNA. CDR1 MNHEY and CDR2 SMNVEV come from the germline V gene (reference sequence). This CDR3 spans 12 amino acids. CDR3 sequence: CASTGTNEKLFF.

The gene calls are TRBV15 and TRBJ2-3; the TCRdb call, TRBD1, lacks DNA for checking. The CDR3 totals 14 residues. Germline V gene data show CDR1 as LNHNV and CDR2 as YYDKDF (reference sequence). The CDR3 is CATAPGQGSDTQYF.

The chain recombines TRBV28 with TRBJ1-3. The CDR3 sequence is 12 residues long. Germline CDR1 and CDR2: MDHEN and SYDVKM. CDR3: CASGWSGNTIYF.

The rearrangement uses TRBV4-1 and TRBJ2-7; TCRdb's D call, TRBD2, is unchecked because there is no DNA. Germline-derived CDR1 and CDR2 are MGHRA and YSYEKL. The CDR3 runs to 16 residues. The CDR3 here is CASSQDPGGQGYEQYF.

The chain is built from TRBV18 and TRBJ2-1; TCRdb's assignment of TRBD2 cannot be checked, as there is no DNA. The CDR3 is 18 residues long. In germline, CDR1 is KGHSH, CDR2 LQKENI. CDR3 in amino acids: CASSPGTSGSGTYNEQFF. Supplemented by reference TRBV18 and TRBJ2-1, the full variable domain reads NAGVMQNPRHLVRRRGQEARLRCSPMKGHSHVYWYRQLPEEGLKFMVYLQKENIIDESGMPKERFSAEFPKEGPSILRIQQVVRGDSAAYFCASSPGTSGSGTYNEQFFGPGTRLTVL.

J is TRBJ1-1 and V is TRBV4-3. This CDR3 has 14 amino acids. The germline V gene encodes CDR1 LGHNA and CDR2 YSLEER. The chain's CDR3 is CASSQGDLGTEAFF.

The rearrangement links TRBV12-3 or TRBV12-4 to TRBJ2-1; TCRdb returns TRBD2, unconfirmable since there is no DNA. There are 13 residues in the CDR3. This CDR3 is CASSRPLGNEQFF.

CDR3 region: CASSLTATGELFF. The rearrangement uses TRBV7-3 and TRBJ2-2. Per the germline V gene, CDR1 is SGHTA and CDR2 is FQGTGA. CDR3 length: 13 amino acids.

The V and J genes are TRBV20-1 and TRBJ2-1. Germline loops: CDR1 DFQATT, CDR2 SNEGSKA (reference sequence). This CDR3 region has 11 residues. CDR3 sequence: CSVPLYNEQFF.

V and J are TRBV27 and TRBJ2-6. Germline V gene sequence: CDR1 MNHEY, CDR2 SMNVEV (reference sequence). CDR3 length equals 16 residues. CDR3 sequence: CASSHYTGSGANVLTF. The variable domain in full, with the rest retrieved from reference TRBV27 and TRBJ2-6, is EAQVTQNPRYLITVTGKKLTVTCSQNMNHEYMSWYRQDPGLGLRQIYYSMNVEVTDKGDVPEGYKVSRKEKRNFPLILESPSPNQTSLYFCASSHYTGSGANVLTFGAGSRLTVL.

V and J are TRBV10-3 and TRBJ2-2. Germline assignment: CDR1 ENHRY and CDR2 SYGVKD. The CDR3 spans 13 residues. CDR3 sequence: CAISSTSTGELFF.

V and J are TRBV20-1 and TRBJ2-2. The CDR3 totals 11 residues. Per germline, CDR1 DFQATT and CDR2 SNEGSKA (reference sequence). CDR3 region: CSGRDTGELFF.

V and J are TRBV10-3 and TRBJ2-3. The CDR3 is 15 residues long. CDR1 is ENHRY and CDR2 is SYGVKD in the germline V gene. The CDR3 here is CAISGGAASTDTQYF.

This sequence joins TRBV5-4 and TRBJ2-1; checking the TCRdb D call of TRBD1 is not possible without DNA. The V gene's germline CDR1 is SGHNT and CDR2 YYREEE (reference sequence). The CDR3 loop spans 16 amino acids. CDR3: CASSLGGASSYNEQFF.

V is TRBV24-1 and J is TRBJ2-1. Germline loops: CDR1 KGHDR, CDR2 SFDVKD. This CDR3 has 14 residues. The CDR3: CATSLGGSWNEQFF.

The chain combines TRBV21-1 with TRBJ2-1; the TCRdb call, TRBD2, lacks DNA for checking. TRBV21-1 is assigned pseudogene status. The CDR3 runs to 18 residues. CDR3 amino acids: CASSNWRGGSGRIGEQFF.